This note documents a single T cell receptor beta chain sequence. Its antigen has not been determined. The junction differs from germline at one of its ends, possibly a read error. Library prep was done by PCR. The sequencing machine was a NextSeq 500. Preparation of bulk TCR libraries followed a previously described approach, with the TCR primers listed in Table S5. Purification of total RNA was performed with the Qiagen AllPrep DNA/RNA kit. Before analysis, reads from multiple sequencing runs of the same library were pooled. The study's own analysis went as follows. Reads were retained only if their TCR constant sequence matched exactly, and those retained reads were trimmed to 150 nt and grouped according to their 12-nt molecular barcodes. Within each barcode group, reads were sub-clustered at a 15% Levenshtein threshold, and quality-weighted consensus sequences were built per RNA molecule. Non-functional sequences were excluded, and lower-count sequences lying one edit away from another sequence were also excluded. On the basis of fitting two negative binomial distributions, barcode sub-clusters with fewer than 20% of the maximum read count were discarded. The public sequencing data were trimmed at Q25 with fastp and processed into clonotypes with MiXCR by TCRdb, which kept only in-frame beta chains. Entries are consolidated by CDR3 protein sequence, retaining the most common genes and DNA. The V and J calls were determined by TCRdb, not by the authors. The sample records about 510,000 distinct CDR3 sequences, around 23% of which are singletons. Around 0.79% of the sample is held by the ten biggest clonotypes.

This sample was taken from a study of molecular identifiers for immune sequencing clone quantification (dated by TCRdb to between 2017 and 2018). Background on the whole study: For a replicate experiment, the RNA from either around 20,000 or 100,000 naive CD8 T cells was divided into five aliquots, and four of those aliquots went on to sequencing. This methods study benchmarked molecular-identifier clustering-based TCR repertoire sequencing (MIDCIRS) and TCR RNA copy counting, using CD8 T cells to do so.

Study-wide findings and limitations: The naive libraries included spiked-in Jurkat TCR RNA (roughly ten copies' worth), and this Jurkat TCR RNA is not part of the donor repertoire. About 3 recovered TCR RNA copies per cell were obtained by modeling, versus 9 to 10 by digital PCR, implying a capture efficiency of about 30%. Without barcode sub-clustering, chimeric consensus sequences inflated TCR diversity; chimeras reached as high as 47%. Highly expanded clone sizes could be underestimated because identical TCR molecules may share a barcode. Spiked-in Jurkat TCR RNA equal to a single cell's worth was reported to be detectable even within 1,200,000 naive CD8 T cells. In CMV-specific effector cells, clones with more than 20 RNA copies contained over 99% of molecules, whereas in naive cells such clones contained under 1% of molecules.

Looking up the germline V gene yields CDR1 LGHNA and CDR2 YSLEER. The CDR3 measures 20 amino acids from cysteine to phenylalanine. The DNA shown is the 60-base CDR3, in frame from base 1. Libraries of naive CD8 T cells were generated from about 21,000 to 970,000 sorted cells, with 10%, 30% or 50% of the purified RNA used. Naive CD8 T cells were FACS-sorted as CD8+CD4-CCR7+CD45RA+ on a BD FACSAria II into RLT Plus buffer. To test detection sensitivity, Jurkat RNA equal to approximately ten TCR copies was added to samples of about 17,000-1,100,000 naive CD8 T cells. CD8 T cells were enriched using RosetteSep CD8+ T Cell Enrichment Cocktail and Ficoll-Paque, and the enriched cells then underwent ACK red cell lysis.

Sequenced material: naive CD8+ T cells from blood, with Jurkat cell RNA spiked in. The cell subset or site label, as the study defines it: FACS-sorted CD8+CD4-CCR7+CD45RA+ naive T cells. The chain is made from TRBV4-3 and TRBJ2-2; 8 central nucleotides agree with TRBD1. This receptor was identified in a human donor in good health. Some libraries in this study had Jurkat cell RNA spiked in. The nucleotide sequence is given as TGCGCCAGCAGCCAAGAGGACGGGACAGGACTATTTCGTGGCGCCGGGGAGCCGTTTTTT. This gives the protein CASSQEDGTGLFRGAGEPFF.